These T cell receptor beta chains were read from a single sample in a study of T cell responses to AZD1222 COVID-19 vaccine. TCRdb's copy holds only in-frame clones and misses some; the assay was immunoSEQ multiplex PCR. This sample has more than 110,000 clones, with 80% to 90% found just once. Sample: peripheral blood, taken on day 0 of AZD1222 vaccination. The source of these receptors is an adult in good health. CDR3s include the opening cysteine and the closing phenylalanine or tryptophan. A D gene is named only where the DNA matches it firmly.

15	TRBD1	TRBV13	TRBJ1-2	CASSSETGINDGYTF
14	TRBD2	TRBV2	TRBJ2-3	CASRKREGEDTQYF
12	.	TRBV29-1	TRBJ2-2	CSAGDLDGELFF
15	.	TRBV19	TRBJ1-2	CASSIGRSPNYGYTF
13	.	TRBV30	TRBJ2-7	CAWTGLSSYEQYF
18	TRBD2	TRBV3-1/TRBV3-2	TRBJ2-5	CASSPRSGLAGVAETQYF
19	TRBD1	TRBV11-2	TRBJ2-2	CASSRPEIQGVLNTGELFF
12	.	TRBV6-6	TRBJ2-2	CASSWGTGELFF
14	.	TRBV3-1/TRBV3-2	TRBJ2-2	CASSPRFAPGELFF
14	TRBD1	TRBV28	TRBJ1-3	CASSRGQGRNTIYF
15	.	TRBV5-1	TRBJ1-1	CASSVGGGLNTEAFF
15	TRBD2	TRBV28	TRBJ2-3	CASSLGLAATDTQYF
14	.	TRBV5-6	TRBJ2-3	CASSADSPTDTQYF
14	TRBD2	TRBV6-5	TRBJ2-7	CASTGTSTTYEQYF
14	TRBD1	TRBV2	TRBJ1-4	CASSPGGAGEKLFF
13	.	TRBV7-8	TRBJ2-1	CASSSGVLDEQFF
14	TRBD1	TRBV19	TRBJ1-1	CASIEGGGYTEAFF
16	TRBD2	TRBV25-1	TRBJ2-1	CASSEIGRGGRNEQFF
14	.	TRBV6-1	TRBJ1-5	CASSEQGSNQPQHF
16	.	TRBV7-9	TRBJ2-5	CASSSGGLLYQETQYF
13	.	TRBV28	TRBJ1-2	CASSLEGPYGYTF
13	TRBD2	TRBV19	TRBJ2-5	CASRQDGGETQYF
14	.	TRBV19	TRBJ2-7	CASSIDPEGREQYF